The rows below give T cell receptor beta chains drawn from one sample of a study of blood T cell repertoires in COVID-19. Generated by immunoSEQ multiplex PCR, the TCRdb table keeps only in-frame clones and is missing some. The sample has about 270,000 clones; about nine tenths are singletons. The sequencing input was peripheral blood. The receptors here all came from a man between 45 and 60 years old with acute or convalescent COVID-19. CDR3s include the opening cysteine and the closing phenylalanine or tryptophan. The D gene is left open where the match is weak. For some rows the clone size is stated as once, few or many, or as a class when expanded; others skip it.

v_gene	d_gene	len	abundance	j_gene	CDR3nt	CDR3aa
TRBV2	.	14	.	TRBJ2-2	TGTGCCAGCAGCCTACAGGGTGGTGCCGGGGAGCTGTTTTTT	CASSLQGGAGELFF
TRBV5-1	TRBD2	14	.	TRBJ2-7	TGCGCCAGCAGCTCTGGGACTAGCGGCTACGAGCAGTACTTC	CASSSGTSGYEQYF
TRBV6-4	.	12	.	TRBJ1-2	TGTGCCAGCAGAGGGGCGGACTATGGCTACACCTTC	CASRGADYGYTF
TRBV3-1/TRBV3-2	TRBD2	15	.	TRBJ2-5	TGTGCCAGCAGCCAAGGGGGAGCGGGGGGGCCGACCCAGTACTTC	CASSQGGAGGPTQYF
TRBV10-3	.	14	few	TRBJ1-1	TGTGCCATCAGTGAGAGAGAACCGAACACTGAAGCTTTCTTT	CAISEREPNTEAFF
TRBV5-1	.	12	.	TRBJ1-1	TGCGCCAGCCGTCGGGGGAACACTGAAGCTTTCTTT	CASRRGNTEAFF
TRBV27	TRBD2	16	once	TRBJ2-5	TGTGCCAGCAGTTTAGGAGGGCTAGCGGACCAAGAGACCCAGTACTTC	CASSLGGLADQETQYF
TRBV7-9	.	12	.	TRBJ1-1	TGTGCCAGCAGGACAGCTCTAGGGGAAGCTTTCTTT	CASRTALGEAFF
TRBV5-1	TRBD2	15	.	TRBJ2-5	TGCGCCAGCCTAGCGGGGGCAGACGTGGTAGAGACCCAGTACTTC	CASLAGADVVETQYF
TRBV5-4	TRBD1	16	.	TRBJ1-1	TGTGCCAGCAGCTCCAAAGGCCAGGGGGCCGGCACTGAAGCTTTCTTT	CASSSKGQGAGTEAFF
TRBV19	.	13	.	TRBJ1-1	TGTGCCAGTAGTGATCAGGTGAACACTGAAGCTTTCTTT	CASSDQVNTEAFF
TRBV5-4	TRBD2	16	.	TRBJ2-1	TGTGCCAGCAGCGGGGGGACTACTGGACTCTACAATGAGCAGTTCTTC	CASSGGTTGLYNEQFF
TRBV7-7	TRBD1	14	.	TRBJ2-7	TGTGCTAGCAGCTTAGAAAGGACAGGGAGTGAGCAGTACTTC	CASSLERTGSEQYF
TRBV7-2	TRBD2	15	.	TRBJ2-5	TGTGCCAGCGGTGGGACTAGCGGGGGGTTGGAGACCCAGTACTTC	CASGGTSGGLETQYF